The 6 T cell receptor beta chains below all came from one sample that was sequenced in a study of cytomegalovirus exposure and HLA in healthy donors. PCR amplification relied on 60 Vbeta primers (plus 13 Jbeta primers). Clones were sequenced by immunoSEQ multiplex PCR, and TCRdb holds only the in-frame ones, with some missing. This sample has around 150,000 clones; approximately 78% occur once, and the top ten carry roughly 7.5%. Sample: PBMCs. Receptors were obtained from a woman aged 25-40 years in good health and CMV-seropositive.

The rearrangement joins TRBV5-6 to TRBJ1-4, with 7 bases matching TRBD1. Germline V gene data show CDR1 as SGHDT and CDR2 as YYEEEE. The CDR3 consists of 15 residues. V trimming: 4 bases; J trimming: 7 bases; junction bases outside the gene matches: 10. CDR3 in DNA: TGTGCCAGCAGCCCCTATACAGGGGCTGTTGAAAAACTGTTTTTT. Translation gives CASSPYTGAVEKLFF.

The J gene is TRBJ2-2, the V gene TRBV9; the D gene is possibly TRBD2 (6 bases). V was cut by 0 bases and J by 3 bases, with 9 bases left in between. The germline V gene has CDR1 SGDLS and CDR2 YYNGEE. The CDR3 runs to 15 residues. CDR3 coding DNA: TGTGCCAGCAGCGTAGTGGACTATTACACCGGGGAGCTGTTTTTT. The encoded protein is CASSVVDYYTGELFF. Full variable domain (missing parts from reference TRBV9 and TRBJ2-2): DSGVTQTPKHLITATGQRVTLRCSPRSGDLSVYWYQQSLDQGLQFLIQYYNGEERAKGNILERFSAQQFPDLHSELNLSSLELGDSALYFCASSVVDYYTGELFFGEGSRLTVL.

The chain recombines TRBV4-2 with TRBJ2-1; 8 bases are a match to TRBD2. Germline V gives CDR1 LGHNA, CDR2 YNFKEQ. The CDR3 runs to 15 residues. Trimming took 3 bases from V and 9 from J; bases not matched to a gene: 10. This CDR3 is CASSQGTGGRGEQFF. As DNA, the CDR3 is TGTGCCAGCAGCCAGGGGACGGGGGGGCGAGGTGAGCAGTTCTTC.

The V and J genes are TRBV18 and TRBJ1-2; the D is unclear. The CDR3 covers 15 residues. Germline V gene lookup returns CDR1 KGHSH and CDR2 LQKENI. The germline V and J ends were trimmed by 2 bases and 3 bases, with 13 bases remaining between them. The DNA of the CDR3 is TGTGCCAGCTCACCAACCCCCCAGTCGTACTATGGCTACACCTTC. Translated: CASSPTPQSYYGYTF.

CDR3 in amino acids: CAISEFDRGGWYNSPLHF. CDR3 DNA sequence: TGTGCCATCAGTGAGTTCGACAGGGGAGGTTGGTATAATTCACCCCTCCACTTT. The chain couples TRBV10-3 to TRBJ1-6; 8 positions match TRBD1. This CDR3 has 18 residues. Germline-derived CDR1 and CDR2 are ENHRY and SYGVKD. Trimming at V came to 1 base and at J to 4 bases, leaving 9 bases not matched to a gene.

The chain joins TRBV4-2 to TRBJ1-4, with D perhaps TRBD1 (6 bases). V lost 1 base, J lost 5 bases, and 14 bases lay in between. CDR3 length: 16 residues. The germline V gene encodes CDR1 LGHNA and CDR2 YNFKEQ. Here the CDR3 reads CASSQVLTGLNEKLFF. In DNA form, the CDR3 reads TGTGCCAGCAGCCAAGTCCTGACAGGCTTAAATGAAAAACTGTTTTTT.